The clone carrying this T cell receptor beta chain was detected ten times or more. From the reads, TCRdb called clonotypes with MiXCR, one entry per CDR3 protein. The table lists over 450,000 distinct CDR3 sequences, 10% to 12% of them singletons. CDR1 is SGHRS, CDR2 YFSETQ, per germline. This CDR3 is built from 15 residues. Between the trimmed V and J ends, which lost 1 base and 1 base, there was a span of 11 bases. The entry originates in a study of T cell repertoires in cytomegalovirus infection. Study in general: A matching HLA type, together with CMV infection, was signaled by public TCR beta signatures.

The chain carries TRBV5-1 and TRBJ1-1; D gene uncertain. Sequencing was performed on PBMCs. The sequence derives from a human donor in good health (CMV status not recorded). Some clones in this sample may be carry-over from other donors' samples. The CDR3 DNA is TGCGCCAGCAGCTTGTCTGGGAGTAGGAACACTGAAGCTTTCTTT. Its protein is CASSLSGSRNTEAFF.